This record looks at one T cell receptor beta chain sequence and its context. The V gene's germline CDR1 is SGHTA and CDR2 FQGNSA. V was pared by 1 base and J by 7 bases, with 13 bases of the junction left unmatched. The CDR3 is 19 residues long. The sample comes from a study of shared clonotypes between healthy human individuals. The run depth of the assay was deep. Method: immunoSEQ multiplex PCR; TCRdb's copy keeps in-frame clones and lacks some. The top ten hold about 0.38% of the sample, which has about 2.4 million clones, under 95% seen once. The origin of this receptor is a man aged 18 to 35 in good health. Some clones in this sample may be carry-over from other donors' samples. The chain employs TRBV7-2 and TRBJ2-1, with TRBD2 matching over 13 bases. The sample was naive CD4+ T cells from PBMCs. Specified subset: CD45RA+ positively selected. CDR3 coding DNA: TGTGCCAGCAGCTTAGTAGGGACTAGCGGGAACTGGCGGAGGAATGAGCAGTTCTTC. It specifies CASSLVGTSGNWRRNEQFF.